This T cell receptor beta chain was sequenced in a study of CD8+CD57+ T cells in acquired aplastic anemia. Selection for sequencing was limited to patients who had shown CD8+CD57+ cell expansion by flow cytometry. Severe acquired aplastic anemia was present in every patient. Points on this clonotype: The antigen remains undetermined.

Overall study results and limits: Patients had under 30 CD8+ CDR3 sequences in common with controls (the shared set).

V was pared by 5 bases and J by 0 bases, with 14 bases between. Germline lookup yields CDR1 LNHDA and CDR2 SQIVND (reference sequence). The CDR3 is 16 amino acids. Profiling of TCR beta VDJ combinations and CDR3 sequences used genomic DNA as template. In TCRdb, the reads were re-called with MiXCR into one record per CDR3 protein. The sample has a few hundred thousand distinct CDR3 sequences; less than 35% are singletons. The sequenced sample consisted of sorted CD4+, CD8+, or CD8+CD57+ T cells (not recorded which) from PBMCs. The clonotype originates from a human donor with aplastic anemia. This chain uses TRBV19 with TRBJ1-3; D is possibly TRBD1 (6 bases). The CDR3 loop is CASSLRQASSGNTIYF. The CDR3 bases are TGTGCCAGTAGTTTAAGACAGGCAAGCTCTGGAAACACCATATATTTT.